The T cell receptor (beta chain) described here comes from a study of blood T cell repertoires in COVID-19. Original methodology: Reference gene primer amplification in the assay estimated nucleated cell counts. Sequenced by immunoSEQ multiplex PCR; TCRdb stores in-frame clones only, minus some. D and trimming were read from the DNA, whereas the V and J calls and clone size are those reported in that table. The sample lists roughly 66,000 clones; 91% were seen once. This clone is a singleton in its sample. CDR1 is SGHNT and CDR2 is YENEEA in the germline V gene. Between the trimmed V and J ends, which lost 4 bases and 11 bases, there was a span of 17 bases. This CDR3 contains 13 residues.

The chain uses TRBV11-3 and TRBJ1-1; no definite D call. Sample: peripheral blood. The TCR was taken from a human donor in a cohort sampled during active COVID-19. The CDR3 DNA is TGTGCCAGCAGCTCGGAGTGTTTGTCCTGGGCTTTCTTT. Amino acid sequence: CASSSECLSWAFF.